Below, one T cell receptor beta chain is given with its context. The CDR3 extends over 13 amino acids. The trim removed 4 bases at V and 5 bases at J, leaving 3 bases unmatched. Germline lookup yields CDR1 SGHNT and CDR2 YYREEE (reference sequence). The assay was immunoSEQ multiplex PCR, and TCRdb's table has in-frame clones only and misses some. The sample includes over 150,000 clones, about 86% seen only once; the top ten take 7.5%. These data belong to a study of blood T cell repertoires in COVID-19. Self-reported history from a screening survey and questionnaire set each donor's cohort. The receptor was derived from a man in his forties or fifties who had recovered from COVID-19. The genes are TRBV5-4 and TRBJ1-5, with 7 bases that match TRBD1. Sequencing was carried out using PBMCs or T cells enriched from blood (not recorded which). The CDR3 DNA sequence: TGTGCCAGCAGCCTAGACAGGGATCAGCCCCAGCATTTT. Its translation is CASSLDRDQPQHF. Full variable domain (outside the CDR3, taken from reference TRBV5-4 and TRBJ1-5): ETGVTQSPTHLIKTRGQQVTLRCSSQSGHNTVSWYQQALGQGPQFIFQYYREEENGRGNFPPRFSGLQFPNYSSELNVNALELDDSALYLCASSLDRDQPQHFGDGTRLSIL.